A single TCR beta chain is shown here with its context. The sample comes from a study of blood T cell repertoires in COVID-19. Overall study: The origin of the acute and convalescent COVID-19 samples was the United States, Italy and Spain. PBMCs, B-cell-depleted T cells, or T cells provided the cDNA or gDNA that made up the material.

Per the original methods: Amplifying reference gene primers gave estimates of nucleated cell counts. The method was immunoSEQ multiplex PCR; TCRdb's version includes in-frame clones alone and lacks a portion of them. The V and J calls and clone size were taken over from that table, and D and trimming were inferred from the DNA. This sample has fewer than 60,000 clones; 87% occur once, and the top ten carry 9.5% to 13%. The origin of this receptor is a human donor with acute or convalescent COVID-19. The donor label of this sample is uncertain. What was sequenced was peripheral blood.

Here the CDR3 reads CASSLEPDTQYF. The CDR3 bases are TGTGCCAGCAGTTTGGAGCCAGATACGCAGTATTTT. The V gene is TRBV12-3 or TRBV12-4, the J gene TRBJ2-3; D is undetermined. This CDR3 has 12 residues. V gave up 3 bases and J gave up 4 bases, with 5 bases separating them.